This T cell receptor (beta chain) is drawn from a study of early T cells in non-severe SARS-CoV-2 infection. Looking at the study overall: Chains stayed unpaired after sequencing of bulk RNA from unsorted whole blood. Study findings and constraints: In VDJdb matching, anti-spike CD8 responses were favored while private and CD4 specificities went missing.

There are a few counts of this clonotype. Antigen: not known. Unique molecular identifiers were added to individual cDNA molecules. TCRdb called the 5' RACE reads again in MiXCR, with one record for every CDR3 protein. The sample lists about 83,000 distinct CDR3 sequences; about 10% were seen once. Germline assignment: CDR1 SGHTA and CDR2 FQGNSA. The CDR3 runs 14 residues. With V trimmed by 5 bases and J by 6 bases, 6 bases remained unmatched. This chain links TRBV7-2 with TRBJ1-4; 7 nucleotides align to TRBD1. The TCR comes from an adult who was a healthcare worker with PCR-confirmed SARS-CoV-2 infection or an uninfected control (not recorded which). Sample: whole blood, taken at baseline. CDR3: CASSPSRGHEKLFF. The DNA for the CDR3 is TGTGCCAGCAGCCCGTCGAGGGGGCATGAAAAACTGTTTTTT.